The present entry profiles one TCR beta chain with its context. The antigen is undetermined. This sample was taken from a study of cytomegalovirus exposure and HLA in healthy donors. The PCR ran on 60 Vbeta and 13 Jbeta primers. Authors' analysis steps: A follow-up analysis tallied approximately 85 million unique TCR beta chains, approximately 11 million shared. Some clones are missing from TCRdb's copy, which holds only in-frame ones; the method was immunoSEQ multiplex PCR. V, J and clone size reflect that table, while D and trimming were determined from the DNA. The table lists some 65,000 clones, more than 75% of them singletons. General study findings and limits: Through in vitro validation, three CMV-associated chains were shown to be specific for CMV antigens.

The V gene's germline CDR1 is GTSNPN and CDR2 SVGIG (reference sequence). The CDR3 contains 12 residues. V gave up 2 bases and J gave up 8 bases, with 9 bases separating them. The TCR originated in a girl aged 10 to 17 in good health and CMV-seropositive. Input material: PBMCs. The chain employs TRBV30 and TRBJ1-4; a weak D match, TRBD1 (6 bases). DNA for the CDR3: TGTGCCTGGAGTCCGGGGGGCGAAAAACTGTTTTTT. Its protein product is CAWSPGGEKLFF.